The present TCR beta chain was sequenced within a study of T cells after yellow fever vaccination. The study's findings and limits: CD4 and CD8 compartments shared a small share of clonotypes, likely from convergent recombination. Any FACS-sorted repertoire could hold abundant clonotypes that contaminate it from the bulk population. Subsequent to the booster, the majority of primary-vaccination clones reappeared (96% CD4, about 90% CD8).

TCRdb redid the calling of the 5' RACE reads with MiXCR, one entry per CDR3 protein. The sample shows about 14,000 distinct CDR3 sequences, more than 7% of them seen only once. This clonotype was seen repeatedly, ten times or more. Specimen: PBMCs, either bulk or a sorted T-cell subset (CD4+, CD8+, memory, or dextramer-sorted; not recorded which), collected on the day of the yellow fever booster vaccination. The source of this sequence is a man aged 18 to 30 who received the YFV17D yellow fever vaccine.

CDR3 nucleotide sequence: TGTGCCACCAGTGTTCTTGGGTACGGCTACACCTTC. This sequence encodes CATSVLGYGYTF. The chain recombines TRBV24-1 with TRBJ1-2; D gene uncertain. Per germline, CDR1 KGHDR and CDR2 SFDVKD. The CDR3 has 12 residues. Trimming shortened V by 5 bases and J by 8 bases, and 11 bases separated the two germline ends.